This entry features one T cell receptor beta chain sequence. The data derive from a study of blood T cell repertoires in COVID-19. V was pared by 8 bases and J by 4 bases, with 12 bases between. The CDR3 runs to 13 residues. CDR1 is KGHSH, CDR2 LQKENI, per germline. Libraries were prepared by immunoSEQ multiplex PCR; TCRdb keeps only in-frame clonotypes and omits some of them. Here the sample spans 200,000 to 250,000 clones, about 88% being singletons. The receptor comes from a man aged 55 to 70 with acute or convalescent COVID-19. Source material: peripheral blood. The rearrangement joins TRBV18 to TRBJ2-1; possibly TRBD1 for D (6 bases). The CDR3 protein is CASRQEVYNEQFF. CDR3 nucleotides: TGTGCCAGCAGACAGGAGGTATACAATGAGCAGTTCTTC.